A selection of T cell receptor beta chains follows, all from one sample in a study of blood T cell repertoires in COVID-19. Some clones are missing from TCRdb's copy, which holds only in-frame ones; the method was immunoSEQ multiplex PCR. Of about 59,000 clones in the sample, 75% to 90% are singletons; the top ten hold more than 30%. The sequencing input was peripheral blood. Every receptor here comes from a man in his sixties with COVID-19, enrolled during active disease. Both conserved end residues are part of each CDR3. The D gene is left open where the match is weak. Clone sizes are given selectively: once, few, many, or a class where the clone is expanded.

>TRBJ2-2|TRBD2|TRBV7-3|NA
TGTGCCAGCAGCGCCCTGGGACTAGTAAACACCGGGGAGCTGTTTTTT
CASSALGLVNTGELFF
>TRBJ2-1|TRBD2|TRBV9|NA
TGTGCCAGCAGCGCAACGGGACTAGCGGGCCAAGGTGAGCAGTTCTTC
CASSATGLAGQGEQFF
>TRBJ2-1|TRBD2|TRBV4-1|NA
TGCGCCAGCAGCTTTCGACTAGCGGGAGATCCCTACAATGAGCAGTTCTTC
CASSFRLAGDPYNEQFF
>TRBJ2-5|NA|TRBV5-1|few
TGCGCCAGCAGCTTGGGAGGGGGCCAAGAGACCCAGTACTTC
CASSLGGGQETQYF
>TRBJ2-1|TRBD2|TRBV6-5|NA
TGTGCCAGCAGCCTGACTAGCGCCGACAATGAGCAGTTCTTC
CASSLTSADNEQFF
>TRBJ1-1|NA|TRBV6-4|NA
TGTGCCAGCAGCTCCCAGGAGAACACTGAAGCTTTCTTT
CASSSQENTEAFF
>TRBJ1-2|NA|TRBV5-6|NA
TGTGCCAGCAGTCTGGCAAGTGCGGGGGGCTACACCTTC
CASSLASAGGYTF
>TRBJ2-1|TRBD2|TRBV27|once
TGTGCCAGCAGTTTATCTAGCGGGTTCTCCTACAATGAGCAGTTCTTC
CASSLSSGFSYNEQFF
>TRBJ2-3|NA|TRBV30|NA
TGTGCCTGGAGTCTCCCCGGGTTAGCGCAAGCTTTCGATACGCAGTATTTT
CAWSLPGLAQAFDTQYF
>TRBJ2-5|TRBD1|TRBV4-2|NA
TGTGCCAGCAGCCAAGATGGACAGGGGGAAGAGACCCAGTACTTC
CASSQDGQGEETQYF
>TRBJ1-3|TRBD1|TRBV7-9|once
TGTGCCCCGGGGGACAGCGAACTAAACACCATATATTTT
CAPGDSELNTIYF
>TRBJ1-4|NA|TRBV29-1|once
TGCAGCGCTCGACAAGTTAATGAAAAACTGTTTTTT
CSARQVNEKLFF
>TRBJ2-6|TRBD1|TRBV27|NA
TGTGCCAGCAGCACCGGGACAGGGTTGTCTGGGGCCAACGTCCTGACTTTC
CASSTGTGLSGANVLTF
>TRBJ2-4|NA|TRBV14|NA
TGTGCCAGCAGCCAAATGCGGGGGCAGAGTAACATTCAGTACTTC
CASSQMRGQSNIQYF